This is a list of T cell receptor beta chains from one sample in a study of CD8 T cells in Susac syndrome. TCRdb passed the immunoSEQ multiplex PCR reads through MiXCR, listing each CDR3 protein once. The sample holds hundreds of thousands of distinct CDR3 sequences; almost 97% are singletons and the top ten take under 0.12%. The specimen was CD4+ T cells from PBMCs. These receptors were collected from a human donor with Susac syndrome. The CDR3 runs from the conserved cysteine through the conserved F or W. Fields, in order: J gene, D gene, V gene, clone size, CDR3 DNA, CDR3 protein. D genes are given only for firm matches. Where a row states a size, it is once, few, many or the class of an expanded clone; other rows omit it.

TRBJ1-5	TRBD1	TRBV7-9	NA	TGTGCCAGCAGCTCGCTTGGACAGGGTGGCAATCAGCCCCAGCATTTT	CASSSLGQGGNQPQHF
TRBJ1-2	NA	TRBV9	NA	TGTGCCAGCACCCGTACTCCCTTCTCAGGGAACTATGGCTACACCTTC	CASTRTPFSGNYGYTF
TRBJ2-5	TRBD2	TRBV28	NA	TGTGCCAGCAGTTTCCCCGGGACTAGCGGGGAGACCCAGTACTTC	CASSFPGTSGETQYF
TRBJ1-2	NA	TRBV11-1	NA	TGTGCCAGCAGCCCAGTATATGGCTACACCTTC	CASSPVYGYTF
TRBJ2-2	NA	TRBV4-1	NA	TGCGCCAGCAGCCCGGCCCGGGAGATAACCGGGGAGCTGTTTTTT	CASSPAREITGELFF
TRBJ2-1	NA	TRBV29-1	NA	TGCAGCGCAGAACTCGGGGGAAGGGCCTACAATGAGCAGTTCTTC	CSAELGGRAYNEQFF
TRBJ1-1	TRBD1	TRBV20-1	NA	TGCAGTGCTAGAGATCTGGGGACAGGGCCAGCTTTCTTT	CSARDLGTGPAFF
TRBJ2-7	TRBD2	TRBV15	once	TGTGCCACCAGCAGAGATACAAGCGGGATTTACGAGCAGTACTTC	CATSRDTSGIYEQYF
TRBJ2-7	NA	TRBV20-1	NA	TGCAGTGCTAGGTTGGTGAGCTTGCGGGGCTACGAGCAGTACTTC	CSARLVSLRGYEQYF
TRBJ2-2	NA	TRBV20-1	NA	TGCAGTGTCCCAATGTCGGGGGCTCGGAGCACCGGGGAGCGTTTTTTT	CSVPMSGARSTGERFF
TRBJ2-1	NA	TRBV27	NA	TGTGCCAGCAGTTTAAGGGGACTTCGAACCTACAATGAGCAGTTCTTC	CASSLRGLRTYNEQFF
TRBJ2-5	NA	TRBV15	once	TGTGCCACGGGGGAGGGGGGAGTAGAGACCCAGTACTTC	CATGEGGVETQYF
TRBJ2-1	NA	TRBV30	NA	TGTGCCTGGAGTGTACTCTGGGACTCCGCGCACAATGAGCAGTTCTTC	CAWSVLWDSAHNEQFF
TRBJ2-5	TRBD2	TRBV5-1	NA	TGCGCCAGCAGCTTATTGTGGGAGGGCCGGGAGACCCAGTACTTC	CASSLLWEGRETQYF
TRBJ2-5	TRBD1	TRBV30	once	TGTGCCTGGAGTCCTCGTAACAGGGGACCCCAGTACTTC	CAWSPRNRGPQYF
TRBJ2-1	TRBD2	TRBV3-1	NA	TGTGCCAGCAGCCAAGGATTTTCTAGCGGGATCTATGAGCAGTTCTTC	CASSQGFSSGIYEQFF
TRBJ2-2	NA	TRBV21-1	NA	TGTGCCAGCGGAGACAGGGTCCTCCCCGGGGAGCTGTTTTTT	CASGDRVLPGELFF
TRBJ2-7	TRBD2	TRBV12-3/TRBV12-4	once	TGTGCCAGCAGTCCGCAGAGACTAGCGGCCCTTGGCGAGCAGTACTTC	CASSPQRLAALGEQYF
TRBJ2-3	NA	TRBV11-2	NA	TGTGCCAGCAGCCCCCCTGGCCGGGGAGCTGGTGATACGCAGTATTTT	CASSPPGRGAGDTQYF
TRBJ2-7	TRBD2	TRBV30	NA	TGTGCCTGGGGGGACTATCTCTACGAGCAGTACTTC	CAWGDYLYEQYF